The rows below give T cell receptor beta chains drawn from one sample of a study of T cells in localized non-small cell lung cancer. Assay used: immunoSEQ multiplex PCR; TCRdb lists only in-frame clones, some missing. The repertoire holds fewer than 6,000 clones, with under 30% as singletons. The sequences come from lung tumor tissue, collected before any cancer treatment. These receptors all come from a man between 40 and 70 years old with stage II lung adenocarcinoma. The CDR3 runs from the conserved cysteine through the conserved F or W. The D gene is left open where the match is weak. The size entry is marked missing in some rows and otherwise reads once, few, many or a size class.

>.|TRBJ1-1|TRBD1|TRBV19
TGTGCCAGTAGTGCCACCCCAGGGGGCACTGAAGCTTTCTTT
CASSATPGGTEAFF
>many|TRBJ1-5|TRBD1|TRBV9
TGTGCCAGCAGTGTAGAACAGGGGGCAAGTCAGCCCCAGCATTTT
CASSVEQGASQPQHF
>.|TRBJ2-3|TRBD2|TRBV29-1
TGCAGCCCACGCGGGAGGGACAGCACAGATACGCAGTATTTT
CSPRGRDSTDTQYF
>.|TRBJ2-4|.|TRBV11-3
TGTGCCAGCAGCTTGAGGGGGGGTTCGGACATTCAGTACTTC
CASSLRGGSDIQYF
>few|TRBJ1-1|.|TRBV6-7
TGTGCCAGCAGTTACGGCACTGAAGCTTTCTTT
CASSYGTEAFF
>.|TRBJ2-1|TRBD2|TRBV27
TGTGCCAGCAGTAGAGGACTAGCGGGACCCGACAATGAGCAGTTCTTC
CASSRGLAGPDNEQFF
>.|TRBJ1-1|.|TRBV6-8
TGTGCCATCAAGCAGGGATCCACTGAAGCTTTCTTT
CAIKQGSTEAFF
>.|TRBJ2-7|.|TRBV28
TGTGCCAGCAGTTCAGGGAGCTCCTACGAGCAGTACTTC
CASSSGSSYEQYF
>.|TRBJ2-2|.|TRBV29-1
TGCAGCGCGGGAAAGGGCGGGTACACCGGGGAGCTGTTTTTT
CSAGKGGYTGELFF
>.|TRBJ2-2|.|TRBV2
TGTGCCAGCAGCGTAGTTATTCCCGGGGAGCTGTTTTTT
CASSVVIPGELFF
>.|TRBJ2-3|TRBD2|TRBV6-8
TGTGCCAGCAGCCGCCCCGGGACTAGCGGGAGTTTT
CASSRPGTSGSF
>.|TRBJ1-2|TRBD1|TRBV28
TGTGCCAGCAGTTCCTCCCTCCAGGGGGGCTATGGCTACACCTTC
CASSSSLQGGYGYTF
>.|TRBJ1-1|.|TRBV25-1
TGTGCCAGCAGTGGGACACAGAACACTGAAGCTTTCTTT
CASSGTQNTEAFF
>.|TRBJ1-4|.|TRBV28
TGTGCCAGCACCGGGGCGGGGGGAAGTCGTGAAAAACTGTTTTTT
CASTGAGGSREKLFF
>medium-sized|TRBJ2-1|TRBD2|TRBV11-3
TGTGCCAGCAGCTTTTGGACTAGAGCTAATGAGCAGTTCTTC
CASSFWTRANEQFF
>.|TRBJ2-2|.|TRBV27
TGTGCCAGCAGTCGTATGGACGGGTCAACCGGGGAGCTGTTTTTT
CASSRMDGSTGELFF
>.|TRBJ2-7|.|TRBV11-3
TGTGCCAGCAGCCTTGGGACTGGAAAGTTTATACGGGAGCAGTACTTC
CASSLGTGKFIREQYF
>.|TRBJ2-7|.|TRBV11-3
TGTGCCAGCAGCCCCCTTAGCACTACCTCCTACGAGCAGTACTTC
CASSPLSTTSYEQYF
>medium-sized|TRBJ1-1|.|TRBV11-3
TGTGCCAGCAGTGGTGGGGGTGGGCGCTACATGAACACTGAAGCTTTCTTT
CASSGGGGRYMNTEAFF
>few|TRBJ1-2|.|TRBV6-1
TGTGCCAGCAGTGAAGTGGGAACTATTGGCTACACCTTC
CASSEVGTIGYTF
>few|TRBJ2-7|TRBD1|TRBV11-3
TGTGCCAGCAGCGAAATCCGGGACAGAAGTACGAAGCAGTACTTC
CASSEIRDRSTKQYF
>.|TRBJ2-1|.|TRBV11-3
TGTGCCAGCAGCCCCCGAGCGGTGGGGGTCCGGGGTGAGCAGTTCTTC
CASSPRAVGVRGEQFF
>medium-sized|TRBJ1-2|.|TRBV6-8
TGTGCCAGCAGTTACTCATCCGTCGGCAGGGGAAGGAATGGCTACACCTTC
CASSYSSVGRGRNGYTF
>few|TRBJ1-1|TRBD1|TRBV11-3
TGTGCCAGCAGCTTCCTACAGGGGGCGACTGAAGCTTTCTTT
CASSFLQGATEAFF
>.|TRBJ2-5|.|TRBV7-5
TGTGCCAGCAGCTTAGGGACAGGGTATACAGGAGAGACCCAGTACTTC
CASSLGTGYTGETQYF
>.|TRBJ2-1|.|TRBV4-1
TGCGCCAGCAGCCAAATCGGACCCGGCAGTCGGAACAATGAGCAGTTCTTC
CASSQIGPGSRNNEQFF
>few|TRBJ1-5|.|TRBV19
TGTGCCAGTAGTAGTAGTAGTTATCAGCCCCAGCATTTT
CASSSSSYQPQHF
>few|TRBJ1-1|TRBD1|TRBV11-3
TGTGCCAGCAGCCACGCCCGACAGGGGAACACTGAAGCTTTCTTT
CASSHARQGNTEAFF
>.|TRBJ2-4|TRBD2|TRBV11-3
TGTGCCAGCAGCCCTTTAGCGGGAATACTAGCCAAAAACATTCAGTACTTC
CASSPLAGILAKNIQYF
>few|TRBJ2-7|.|TRBV6-8
TGTGCCAGCAGGCAGGGGGGGAGTTCCTACGAGCAGTACTTC
CASRQGGSSYEQYF
>.|TRBJ2-3|.|TRBV5-1
TGCGCCAGCAGCTTGAGGTCGGGAGCCTCAACAGATACGCAGTATTTT
CASSLRSGASTDTQYF
>few|TRBJ1-3|.|TRBV11-3
TGTGCCAGCAGCTTAGATCGCGGGGCGTCCGGAAACACCATATATTTT
CASSLDRGASGNTIYF
>medium-sized|TRBJ1-1|.|TRBV11-3
TGTGCCAGCAGCTCCGGACAGCTGAACACTGAAGCTTTCTTT
CASSSGQLNTEAFF
>few|TRBJ2-3|.|TRBV6-8
TGTGCCAGCAGTTCACCGGGACTGAGAGGACGAATCGATACGCAGTATTTT
CASSSPGLRGRIDTQYF
>few|TRBJ2-1|.|TRBV11-3
TGTGCCAGCAGCCCAACTGGGGGGATCACCAACAATGAGCAGTTCTTC
CASSPTGGITNNEQFF
>few|TRBJ2-2|.|TRBV11-3
TGTGCCAGCAGCTTAGATAGAAGTAGGAGTGGAACCGGGGAGCTGTTTTTT
CASSLDRSRSGTGELFF
>.|TRBJ2-1|.|TRBV28
TGTGCCAGCCGGACCTCGGGACTGGGGAGGAGTTCCTACAATGAGCAGTTCTTC
CASRTSGLGRSSYNEQFF
>.|TRBJ2-1|TRBD2|TRBV4-1
TGCGCCAGCAGCCAAGGAACCGGGAGGTCGGGCAATGAGCAGTTCTTC
CASSQGTGRSGNEQFF
>.|TRBJ2-7|TRBD2|TRBV28
TGTGCCAGCAGGAATAGCGGGACCGCCTACGAGCAGTACTTC
CASRNSGTAYEQYF
>few|TRBJ2-7|TRBD1|TRBV14
TGTGCCAGCAGCCTGGGCGGGACAGGGGCCGAGCAGTACTTC
CASSLGGTGAEQYF
>.|TRBJ2-1|TRBD2|TRBV28
TGTGCCAGCAGTTCGGTGGGACTAGCGGGAAATGAGCAGTTCTTC
CASSSVGLAGNEQFF
>few|TRBJ1-1|.|TRBV7-2
TGTGCCAGCACCCGGAAAGCGAACACTGAAGCTTTCTTT
CASTRKANTEAFF
>few|TRBJ1-5|.|TRBV4-1
TGCGCCAGCAGCCAAGATTACCCTCGTCAGCCCCAGCATTTT
CASSQDYPRQPQHF
>medium-sized|TRBJ2-7|TRBD2|TRBV4-1
TGCGCCAGCAGCCAAGGGACTAGCGGGGCCTACGAGCAGTACTTC
CASSQGTSGAYEQYF
>few|TRBJ1-4|TRBD1|TRBV9
TGTGCCAGCAGTTCTACCGGGACAGGGGATGAAAAACTGTTTTTT
CASSSTGTGDEKLFF